The clone carrying this T cell receptor (beta chain) has at least ten counts. What it binds is unknown. This sample is part of a study of CD8+CD57+ T cells in acquired aplastic anemia. Overall study: The average for DNA from sorted CD4+ and CD8+ cells was about 2.9 ug.

The study's findings and limits: Patients had approximately 29 CD8+ CDR3 sequences in common with controls (the shared set). The study found no significant CD8+ Simpson's diversity difference between patients and controls.

TCR beta VDJ and CDR3 were profiled, and genomic DNA was the template. TCRdb used MiXCR to reprocess the reads, holding one entry per CDR3 protein. This sample carries more than 250,000 distinct CDR3 sequences, 45% to 70% of them seen once, and the ten largest clones take 8%. Sequencing was carried out using sorted CD4+, CD8+, or CD8+CD57+ T cells (not recorded which) from PBMCs. The sequence came from a human donor with severe aplastic anemia or a healthy control (not recorded which).

CDR3 bases: TGCAGTGATCGAAGTTTCCAGGGAGCCTATGGCTACACCTTC. It specifies CSDRSFQGAYGYTF. The chain links TRBV20-1 to TRBJ1-2, with a possible D match to TRBD1 (5 bases). The germline V gene has CDR1 DFQATT and CDR2 SNEGSKA (reference sequence). The CDR3 is 14 residues long. V was pared by 7 bases and J by 4 bases, with 19 bases between.